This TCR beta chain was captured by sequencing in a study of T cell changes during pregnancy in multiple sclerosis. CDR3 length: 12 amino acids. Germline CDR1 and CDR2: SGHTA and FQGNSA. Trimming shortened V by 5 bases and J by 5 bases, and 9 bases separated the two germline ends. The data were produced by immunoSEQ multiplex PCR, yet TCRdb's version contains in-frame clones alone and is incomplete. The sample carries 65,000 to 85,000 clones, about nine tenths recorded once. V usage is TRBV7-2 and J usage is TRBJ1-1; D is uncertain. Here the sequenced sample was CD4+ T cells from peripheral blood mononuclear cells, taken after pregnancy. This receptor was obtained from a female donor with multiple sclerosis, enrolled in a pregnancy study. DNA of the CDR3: TGTGCCAGCAGCCAAGGGAGAACTGAAGCTTTCTTT. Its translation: CASSQGRTEAFF.